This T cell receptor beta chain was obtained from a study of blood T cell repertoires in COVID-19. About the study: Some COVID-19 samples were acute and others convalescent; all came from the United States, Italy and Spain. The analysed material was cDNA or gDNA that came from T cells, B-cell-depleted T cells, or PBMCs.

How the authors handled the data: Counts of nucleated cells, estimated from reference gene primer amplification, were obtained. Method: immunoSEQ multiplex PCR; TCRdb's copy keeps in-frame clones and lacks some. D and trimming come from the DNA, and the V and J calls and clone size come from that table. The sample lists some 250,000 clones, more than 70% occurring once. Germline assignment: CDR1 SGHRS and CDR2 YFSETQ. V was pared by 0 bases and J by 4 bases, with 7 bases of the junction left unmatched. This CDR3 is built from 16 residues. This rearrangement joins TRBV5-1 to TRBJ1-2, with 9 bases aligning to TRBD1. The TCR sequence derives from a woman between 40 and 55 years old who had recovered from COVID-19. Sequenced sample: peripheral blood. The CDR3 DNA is TGCGCCAGCAGCTTGGCAACCACAGGGGGCAGCTATGGCTACACCTTC. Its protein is CASSLATTGGSYGYTF.